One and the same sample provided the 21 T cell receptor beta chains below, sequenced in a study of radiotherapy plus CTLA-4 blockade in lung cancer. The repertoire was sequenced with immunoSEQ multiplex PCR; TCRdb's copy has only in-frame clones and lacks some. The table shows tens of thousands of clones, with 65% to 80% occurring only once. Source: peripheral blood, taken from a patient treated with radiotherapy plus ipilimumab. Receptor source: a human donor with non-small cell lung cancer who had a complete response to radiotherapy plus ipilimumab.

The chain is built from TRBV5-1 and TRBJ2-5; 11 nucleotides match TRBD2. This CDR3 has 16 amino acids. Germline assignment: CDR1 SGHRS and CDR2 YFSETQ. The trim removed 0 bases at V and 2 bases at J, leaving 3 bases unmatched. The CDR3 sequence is CASSLGLAGIQETQYF. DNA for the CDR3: TGCGCCAGCAGCTTGGGACTAGCGGGGATACAAGAGACCCAGTACTTC.

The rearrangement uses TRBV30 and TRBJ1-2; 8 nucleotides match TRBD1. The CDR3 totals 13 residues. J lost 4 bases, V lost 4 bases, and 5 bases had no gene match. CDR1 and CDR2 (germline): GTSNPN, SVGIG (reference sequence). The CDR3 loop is CAWMDRDGYGYTF. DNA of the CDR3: TGTGCCTGGATGGACAGGGATGGCTATGGCTACACCTTC.

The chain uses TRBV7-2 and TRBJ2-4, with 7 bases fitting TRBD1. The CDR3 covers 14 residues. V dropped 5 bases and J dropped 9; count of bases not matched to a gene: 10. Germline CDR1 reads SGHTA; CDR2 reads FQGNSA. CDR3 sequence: CASSQRWDRTIQYF. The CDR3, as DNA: TGTGCCAGCAGCCAGAGGTGGGACAGAACCATTCAGTACTTC.

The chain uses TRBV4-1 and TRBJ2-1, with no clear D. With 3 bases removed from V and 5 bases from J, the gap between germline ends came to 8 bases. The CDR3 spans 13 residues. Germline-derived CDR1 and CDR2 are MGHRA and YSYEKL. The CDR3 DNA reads TGCGCCAGCAGCCACTTGGGCGACAATGAGCAGTTCTTC. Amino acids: CASSHLGDNEQFF.

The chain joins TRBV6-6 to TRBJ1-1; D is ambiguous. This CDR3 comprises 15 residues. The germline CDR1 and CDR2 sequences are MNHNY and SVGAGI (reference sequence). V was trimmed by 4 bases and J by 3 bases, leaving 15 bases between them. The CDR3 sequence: CASSSQRRSYTEAFF. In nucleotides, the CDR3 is TGTGCCAGCAGTTCGCAGAGGAGAAGCTACACTGAAGCTTTCTTT.

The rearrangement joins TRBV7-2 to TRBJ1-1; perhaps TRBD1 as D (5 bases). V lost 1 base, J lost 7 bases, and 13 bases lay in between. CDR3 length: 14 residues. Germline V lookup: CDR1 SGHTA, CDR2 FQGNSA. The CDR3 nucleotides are TGTGCCAGCAGCTTAGGAGGGAGGGGAAATGAAGCTTTCTTT. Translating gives CASSLGGRGNEAFF.

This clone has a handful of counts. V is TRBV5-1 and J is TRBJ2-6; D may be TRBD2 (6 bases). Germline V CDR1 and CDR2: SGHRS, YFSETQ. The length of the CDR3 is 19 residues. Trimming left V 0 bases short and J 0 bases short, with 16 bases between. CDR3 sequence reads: CASSLALRRVGSGANVLTF. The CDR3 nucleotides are TGCGCCAGCAGCTTGGCCCTTAGGAGGGTGGGCTCTGGGGCCAACGTCCTGACTTTC.

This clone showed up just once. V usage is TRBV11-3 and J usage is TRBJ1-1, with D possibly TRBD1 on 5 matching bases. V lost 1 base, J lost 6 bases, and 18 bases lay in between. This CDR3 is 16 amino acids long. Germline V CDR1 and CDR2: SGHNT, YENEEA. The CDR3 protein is CASSLGGRDYGAEAFF. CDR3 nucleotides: TGTGCCAGCAGCTTAGGAGGCAGGGACTACGGCGCTGAAGCTTTCTTT.

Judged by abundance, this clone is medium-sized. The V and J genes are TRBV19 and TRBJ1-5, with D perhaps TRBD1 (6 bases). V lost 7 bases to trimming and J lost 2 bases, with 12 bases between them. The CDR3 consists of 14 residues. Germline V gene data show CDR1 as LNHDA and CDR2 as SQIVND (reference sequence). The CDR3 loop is CASKQGFGNQPQHF. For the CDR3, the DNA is TGTGCCAGTAAACAGGGTTTCGGCAATCAGCCCCAGCATTTT.

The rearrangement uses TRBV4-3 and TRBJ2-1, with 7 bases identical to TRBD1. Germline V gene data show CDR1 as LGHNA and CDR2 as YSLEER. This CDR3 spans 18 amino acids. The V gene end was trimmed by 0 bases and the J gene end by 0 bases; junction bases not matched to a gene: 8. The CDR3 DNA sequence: TGCGCCAGCAGCCAAGAAGTAGGGGGCTCGAGCTCCTACAATGAGCAGTTCTTC. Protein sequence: CASSQEVGGSSSYNEQFF.

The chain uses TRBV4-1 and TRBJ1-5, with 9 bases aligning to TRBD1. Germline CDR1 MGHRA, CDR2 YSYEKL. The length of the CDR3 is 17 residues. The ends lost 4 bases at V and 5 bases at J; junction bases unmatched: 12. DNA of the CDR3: TGCGCCAGCAGCCCACGACCGTACAGGGGGCGCGATCAGCCCCAGCATTTT. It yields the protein CASSPRPYRGRDQPQHF.

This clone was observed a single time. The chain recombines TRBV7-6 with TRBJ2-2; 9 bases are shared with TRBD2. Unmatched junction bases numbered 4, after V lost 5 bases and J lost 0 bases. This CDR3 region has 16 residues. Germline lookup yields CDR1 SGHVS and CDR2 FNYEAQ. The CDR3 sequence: CASSRLAGANTGELFF. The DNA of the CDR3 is TGTGCCAGCAGCCGTTTAGCGGGGGCGAACACCGGGGAGCTGTTTTTT.

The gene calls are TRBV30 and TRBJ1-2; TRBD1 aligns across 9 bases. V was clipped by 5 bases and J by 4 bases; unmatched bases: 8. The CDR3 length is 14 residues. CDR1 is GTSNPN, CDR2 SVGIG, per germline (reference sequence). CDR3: CAWDRGFGTYGYTF. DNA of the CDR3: TGTGCCTGGGACAGGGGGTTCGGGACCTATGGCTACACCTTC.

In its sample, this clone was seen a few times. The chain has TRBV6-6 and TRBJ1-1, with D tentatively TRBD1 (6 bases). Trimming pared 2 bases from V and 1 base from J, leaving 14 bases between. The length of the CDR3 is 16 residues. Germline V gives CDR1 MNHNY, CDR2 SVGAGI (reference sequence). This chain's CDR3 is CASSYGRTRGNTEAFF. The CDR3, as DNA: TGTGCCAGCAGTTACGGAAGGACCAGGGGGAACACTGAAGCTTTCTTT.

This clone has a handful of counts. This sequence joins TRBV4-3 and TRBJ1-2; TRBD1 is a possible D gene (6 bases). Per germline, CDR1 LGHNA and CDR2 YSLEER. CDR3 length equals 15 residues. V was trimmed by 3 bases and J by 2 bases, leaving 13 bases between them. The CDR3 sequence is CASSQASQGNYGYTF. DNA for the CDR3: TGCGCCAGCAGCCAGGCCTCACAGGGCAACTATGGCTACACCTTC.

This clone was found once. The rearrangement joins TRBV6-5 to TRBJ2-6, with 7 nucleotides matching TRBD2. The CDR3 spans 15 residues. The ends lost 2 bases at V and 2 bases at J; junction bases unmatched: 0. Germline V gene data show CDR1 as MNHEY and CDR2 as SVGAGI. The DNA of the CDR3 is TGTGCCAGCAGTTACGCGGGGGCTGGGGCCAACGTCCTGACTTTC. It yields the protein CASSYAGAGANVLTF.

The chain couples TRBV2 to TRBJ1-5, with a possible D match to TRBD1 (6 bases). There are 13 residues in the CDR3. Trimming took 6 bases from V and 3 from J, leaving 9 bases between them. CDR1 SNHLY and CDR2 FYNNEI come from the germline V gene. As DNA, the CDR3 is TGTGCCAGCAGAGGACAGATCAATCAGCCCCAGCATTTT. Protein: CASRGQINQPQHF.

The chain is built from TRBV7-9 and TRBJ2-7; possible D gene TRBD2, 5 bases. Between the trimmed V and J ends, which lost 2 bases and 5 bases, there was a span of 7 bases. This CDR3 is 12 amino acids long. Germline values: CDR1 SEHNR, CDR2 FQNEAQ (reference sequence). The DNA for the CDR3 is TGTGCCAGCAGCTTATCGGGGAACGAGCAGTACGTC. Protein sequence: CASSLSGNEQYV.

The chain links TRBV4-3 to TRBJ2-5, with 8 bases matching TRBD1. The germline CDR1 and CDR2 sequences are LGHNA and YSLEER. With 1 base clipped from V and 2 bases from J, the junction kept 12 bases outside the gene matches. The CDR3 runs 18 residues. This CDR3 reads CASSQAWRTGTPQETQYF. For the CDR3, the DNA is TGCGCCAGCAGCCAAGCGTGGCGGACAGGGACTCCTCAAGAGACCCAGTACTTC.

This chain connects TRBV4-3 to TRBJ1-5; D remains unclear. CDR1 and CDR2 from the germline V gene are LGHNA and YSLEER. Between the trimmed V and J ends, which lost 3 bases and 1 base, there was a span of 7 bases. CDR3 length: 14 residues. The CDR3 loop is CASSQEYSNQPQHF. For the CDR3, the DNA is TGCGCCAGCAGCCAGGAGTACAGCAATCAGCCCCAGCATTTT.

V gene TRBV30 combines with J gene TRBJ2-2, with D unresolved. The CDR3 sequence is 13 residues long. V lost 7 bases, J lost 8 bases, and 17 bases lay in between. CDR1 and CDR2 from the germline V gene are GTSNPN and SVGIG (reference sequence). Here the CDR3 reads CASGAPSAGELFF. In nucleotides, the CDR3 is TGTGCCTCTGGAGCCCCCTCGGCAGGGGAGCTGTTTTTT.